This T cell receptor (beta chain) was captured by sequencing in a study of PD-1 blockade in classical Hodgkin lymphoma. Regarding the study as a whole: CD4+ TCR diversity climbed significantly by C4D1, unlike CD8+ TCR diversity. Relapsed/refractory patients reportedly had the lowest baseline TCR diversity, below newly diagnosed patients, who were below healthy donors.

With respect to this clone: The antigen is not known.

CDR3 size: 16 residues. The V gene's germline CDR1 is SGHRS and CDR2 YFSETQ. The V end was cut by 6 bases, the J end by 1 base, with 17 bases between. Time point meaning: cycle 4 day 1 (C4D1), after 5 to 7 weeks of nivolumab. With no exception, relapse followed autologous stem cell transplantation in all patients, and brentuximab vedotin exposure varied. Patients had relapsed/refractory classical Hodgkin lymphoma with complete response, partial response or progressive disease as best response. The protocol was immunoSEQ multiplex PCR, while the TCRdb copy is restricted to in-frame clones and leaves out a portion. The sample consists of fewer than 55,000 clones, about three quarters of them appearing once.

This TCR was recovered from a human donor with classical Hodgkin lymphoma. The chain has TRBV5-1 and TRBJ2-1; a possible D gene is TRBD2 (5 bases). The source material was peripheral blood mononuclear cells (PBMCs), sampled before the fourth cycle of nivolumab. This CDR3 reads CASMWGPTRSYNEQFF. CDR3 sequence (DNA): TGCGCCAGCATGTGGGGTCCCACTAGGTCCTACAATGAGCAGTTCTTC. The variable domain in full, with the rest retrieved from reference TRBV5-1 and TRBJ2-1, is KAGVTQTPRYLIKTRGQQVTLSCSPISGHRSVSWYQQTPGQGLQFLFEYFSETQRNKGNFPGRFSGRQFSNSRSEMNVSTLELGDSALYLCASMWGPTRSYNEQFFGPGTRLTVL.